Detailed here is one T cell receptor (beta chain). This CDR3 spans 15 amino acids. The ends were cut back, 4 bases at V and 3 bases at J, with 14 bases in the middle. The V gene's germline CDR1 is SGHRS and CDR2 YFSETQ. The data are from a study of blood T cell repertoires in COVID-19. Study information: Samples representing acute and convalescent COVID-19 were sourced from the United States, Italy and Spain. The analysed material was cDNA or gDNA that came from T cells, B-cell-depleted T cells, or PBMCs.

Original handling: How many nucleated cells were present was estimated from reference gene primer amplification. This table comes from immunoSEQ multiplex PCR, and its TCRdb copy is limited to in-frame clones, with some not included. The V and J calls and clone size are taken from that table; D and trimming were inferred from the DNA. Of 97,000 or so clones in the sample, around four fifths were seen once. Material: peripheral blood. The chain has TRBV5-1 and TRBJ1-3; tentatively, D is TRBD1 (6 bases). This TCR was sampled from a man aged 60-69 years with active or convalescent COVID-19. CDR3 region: CASSRDMELGNTIYF. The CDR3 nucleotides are TGCGCCAGCAGCAGGGACATGGAGCTTGGAAACACCATATATTTT.